These 20 T cell receptor beta chains were sequenced from one sample in a study of blood T cell repertoires in COVID-19. TCRdb keeps only in-frame clones here, not all; method: immunoSEQ multiplex PCR. The table has over 350,000 clones, roughly 90% seen once. The specimen sequenced was PBMCs or T cells enriched from blood (not recorded which). The receptors shown here come from a woman aged 25 to 39 with acute COVID-19.

The chain is built from TRBV7-2 and TRBJ2-1, with 8 bases identical to TRBD2. Looked up from germline, CDR1 is SGHTA and CDR2 is FQGNSA. V shed 5 bases, J shed 5 bases, and the junction held 5 bases outside the gene matches. The CDR3 is made up of 14 amino acids. The CDR3 region has the DNA TGTGCCAGCAGCCCCGGGACTAGTAACAATGAGCAGTTCTTC. Its translation is CASSPGTSNNEQFF.

The V and J genes are TRBV12-3 or TRBV12-4 and TRBJ1-5; D is unresolved. V gave up 3 bases and J gave up 10 bases, with 13 bases separating them. The CDR3 sequence is 13 residues long. The CDR3 sequence is CASSFNVDKPQHF. The CDR3 DNA reads TGTGCCAGCAGTTTCAATGTAGACAAACCCCAGCATTTT.

This clone came up once. The chain uses TRBV7-9 and TRBJ2-7; tentative D call: TRBD1 (5 bases). The CDR3 runs to 13 residues. The V gene's germline CDR1 is SEHNR and CDR2 FQNEAQ (reference sequence). The V and J ends lost 5 bases and 0 bases respectively, with 8 bases between them. The CDR3 nucleotides read TGTGCCAGCAGCCCTAGGGGCTCCTACGAGCAGTACTTC. Residues: CASSPRGSYEQYF.

V and J are TRBV6-5 and TRBJ1-1; 8 bases fit TRBD1. The CDR3 consists of 15 residues. Germline CDR1 is MNHEY and CDR2 is SVGAGI. V was pared by 8 bases and J by 4 bases, with 12 bases of the junction left unmatched. CDR3 region: CASVIGQGLPTEAFF. CDR3 in DNA: TGTGCCAGCGTAATAGGACAGGGTTTGCCCACTGAAGCTTTCTTT.

The chain is built from TRBV7-3 and TRBJ2-1, with D perhaps matching TRBD2 (6 bases). This CDR3 comprises 15 residues. Trimming took off 1 base at V and 5 bases at J, with 12 bases between the two ends. The V gene's germline CDR1 is SGHTA and CDR2 FQGTGA. DNA for the CDR3: TGTGCCAGCAGCTTAAACCTAGCGCCCAACAATGAGCAGTTCTTC. Translating gives CASSLNLAPNNEQFF. Full variable domain (rest looked up from reference TRBV7-3 and TRBJ2-1): GAGVSQTPSNKVTEKGKYVELRCDPISGHTALYWYRQSLGQGPEFLIYFQGTGAADDSGLPNDRFFAVRPEGSVSTLKIQRTERGDSAVYLCASSLNLAPNNEQFFGPGTRLTVL.

A remark on this clone: Other DNA sequences within the sample encode an identical CDR3. The rearrangement uses TRBV24-1 and TRBJ2-7, with D possibly being TRBD1 (6 bases). This CDR3 has 13 residues. Germline V gives CDR1 KGHDR, CDR2 SFDVKD. Trimming stripped 5 bases from V and 3 bases from J, with 10 bases between. The CDR3, as DNA: TGTGCCACCAGTGCAGGACAGAGCTACGAGCAGTACTTC. This encodes CATSAGQSYEQYF.

The chain joins TRBV30 to TRBJ1-5; TRBD1 is a possible D gene (6 bases). Germline V gene lookup returns CDR1 GTSNPN and CDR2 SVGIG (reference sequence). V shed 2 bases and J shed 0 bases, with 11 bases lying between them. There are 15 residues in the CDR3. CDR3 bases: TGTGCCTGGAGTCCCCGGGACACTAGCAATCAGCCCCAGCATTTT. The encoded protein is CAWSPRDTSNQPQHF.

This clone was seen a handful of times. The V gene is TRBV4-3, the J gene TRBJ2-3; 10 positions agree with TRBD2. Trimming took 1 base from V and 2 from J; bases not matched to a gene: 6. The CDR3 length is 17 residues. Germline CDR1 is LGHNA and CDR2 is YSLEER. This CDR3 is CASSQAPTSGATDTQYF. The DNA for the CDR3 is TGCGCCAGCAGCCAAGCCCCCACTAGCGGGGCCACAGATACGCAGTATTTT.

This rearrangement joins TRBV24-1 to TRBJ2-3; 8 positions agree with TRBD2. Per the germline V gene, CDR1 is KGHDR and CDR2 is SFDVKD. This CDR3 has 15 amino acids. V dropped 0 bases and J dropped 6; count of bases not matched to a gene: 4. The CDR3 nucleotides read TGTGCCACCAGTGATTTGCGGCGGGGGGAGGATACGCAGTATTTT. This encodes CATSDLRRGEDTQYF.

The CDR3 DNA reads TGCGCCAGCAGCTTGGCTCGACAGTCTCACTACGAGCAGTACTTC. Encoded protein: CASSLARQSHYEQYF. V usage is TRBV5-1 and J usage is TRBJ2-7, with D perhaps matching TRBD1 (5 bases). V lost 0 bases and J lost 3, with 13 bases in between. CDR1 is SGHRS, CDR2 YFSETQ, per germline. The CDR3 runs to 15 residues.

There are a few counts of this clone. V usage is TRBV5-1 and J usage is TRBJ2-5; TRBD2 matches 14 bases. CDR1 and CDR2 (germline): SGHRS, YFSETQ. The CDR3 length is 16 residues. The J segment lost 2 bases and the V segment lost 3 bases, leaving 3 bases of the junction unmatched. CDR3 DNA: TGCGCCAGCAGCTGGACTAGCGGGGGGTCACAAGAGACCCAGTACTTC. This codes for CASSWTSGGSQETQYF. Complete variable domain (other parts from reference TRBV5-1 and TRBJ2-5): KAGVTQTPRYLIKTRGQQVTLSCSPISGHRSVSWYQQTPGQGLQFLFEYFSETQRNKGNFPGRFSGRQFSNSRSEMNVSTLELGDSALYLCASSWTSGGSQETQYFGPGTRLLVL.

This clone appeared a single time. The chain is built from TRBV28 and TRBJ1-5; TRBD1 matches 10 bases. CDR1 MDHEN and CDR2 SYDVKM come from the germline V gene. CDR3 length: 15 amino acids. The V and J ends lost 4 bases and 6 bases, in that order; junction bases with no gene match: 6. DNA for the CDR3: TGTGCCAGCAGTTCAGGACAGGGGGTGAGTCAGCCCCAGCATTTT. It specifies CASSSGQGVSQPQHF. Full variable domain (missing parts from reference TRBV28 and TRBJ1-5): DVKVTQSSRYLVKRTGEKVFLECVQDMDHENMFWYRQDPGLGLRLIYFSYDVKMKEKGDIPEGYSVSREKKERFSLILESASTNQTSMYLCASSSGQGVSQPQHFGDGTRLSIL.

The rearrangement links TRBV7-6 to TRBJ2-3, with 8 bases that match TRBD2. The V gene end was trimmed by 3 bases and the J gene end by 0 bases; junction bases not matched to a gene: 2. Germline V lookup: CDR1 SGHVS, CDR2 FNYEAQ. CDR3 length: 15 amino acids. The CDR3 loop is CASSLVAGSTDTQYF. Here the CDR3 DNA reads TGTGCCAGCAGCTTGGTAGCGGGGAGCACAGATACGCAGTATTTT.

The genes are TRBV7-2 and TRBJ2-1; the D is unclear. CDR1 and CDR2 from the germline V gene are SGHTA and FQGNSA. The CDR3 runs to 13 residues. Trimming took 6 bases from V and 6 from J, leaving 12 bases between them. The CDR3 here is CASRSGVSNEQFF. The CDR3 DNA follows: TGTGCCAGCAGGTCGGGTGTGAGCAATGAGCAGTTCTTC.

The sample holds a few counts of this clone. This chain joins TRBV13 and TRBJ1-1; D is possibly TRBD1 (6 bases). Germline-derived CDR1 and CDR2 are PRHDT and FYEKMQ (reference sequence). This CDR3 is built from 13 residues. Trimming pared 3 bases from V and 7 bases from J, leaving 12 bases between. CDR3 sequence (DNA): TGTGCCAGCAGCTTTAGGGGGGGCGGTGAAGCTTTCTTT. Amino acids: CASSFRGGGEAFF.

CDR3 residues: CASSQTRTGELFF. The CDR3 region has the DNA TGTGCCAGCAGCCAAACTAGAACCGGGGAGCTGTTTTTT. This chain uses TRBV14 with TRBJ2-2; D may be TRBD2 (5 bases). The CDR3 has 13 residues. Trimming removed 2 bases from V and 5 bases from J, with 6 bases in between. CDR1 is SGHDN and CDR2 is FVKESK in the germline V gene.

The genes are TRBV5-1 and TRBJ2-7; no definite D call. The CDR3 is 12 amino acids. The germline gives CDR1 SGHRS, CDR2 YFSETQ. Between the trimmed V and J ends, which lost 4 bases and 7 bases, there was a span of 12 bases. CDR3 in amino acids: CASSPNTEEQYF. The CDR3 DNA reads TGCGCCAGCAGCCCGAACACGGAGGAGCAGTACTTC.

The chain recombines TRBV5-1 with TRBJ2-3; 9 bases agree with TRBD1. The V gene's germline CDR1 is SGHRS and CDR2 YFSETQ. The CDR3 length is 15 residues. Unmatched junction bases numbered 5, after V lost 2 bases and J lost 4 bases. This chain's CDR3 is CASSFTGGWSDTQYF. Here the CDR3 DNA reads TGCGCCAGCAGCTTCACAGGGGGCTGGTCAGATACGCAGTATTTT.

The gene calls are TRBV6-5 and TRBJ1-5, with D tentatively TRBD1 (5 bases). The germline CDR1 and CDR2 sequences are MNHEY and SVGAGI. This CDR3 spans 15 amino acids. V was cut by 6 bases and J by 6 bases, with 18 bases left in between. CDR3 DNA sequence: TGTGCCAGCAGACGGGGGACGGAAGAGGCTCAGCCCCAGCATTTT. Translating it yields CASRRGTEEAQPQHF.

This chain uses TRBV20-1 with TRBJ1-1, with TRBD1 as a possible D gene (5 bases). The germline gives CDR1 DFQATT, CDR2 SNEGSKA (reference sequence). The CDR3 length is 14 residues. The germline V and J ends were trimmed by 3 bases and 1 base, with 12 bases remaining between them. Here the CDR3 reads CSASTSTENTEAFF. Written as DNA, the CDR3 is TGCAGTGCTAGTACCTCGACAGAGAACACTGAAGCTTTCTTT.